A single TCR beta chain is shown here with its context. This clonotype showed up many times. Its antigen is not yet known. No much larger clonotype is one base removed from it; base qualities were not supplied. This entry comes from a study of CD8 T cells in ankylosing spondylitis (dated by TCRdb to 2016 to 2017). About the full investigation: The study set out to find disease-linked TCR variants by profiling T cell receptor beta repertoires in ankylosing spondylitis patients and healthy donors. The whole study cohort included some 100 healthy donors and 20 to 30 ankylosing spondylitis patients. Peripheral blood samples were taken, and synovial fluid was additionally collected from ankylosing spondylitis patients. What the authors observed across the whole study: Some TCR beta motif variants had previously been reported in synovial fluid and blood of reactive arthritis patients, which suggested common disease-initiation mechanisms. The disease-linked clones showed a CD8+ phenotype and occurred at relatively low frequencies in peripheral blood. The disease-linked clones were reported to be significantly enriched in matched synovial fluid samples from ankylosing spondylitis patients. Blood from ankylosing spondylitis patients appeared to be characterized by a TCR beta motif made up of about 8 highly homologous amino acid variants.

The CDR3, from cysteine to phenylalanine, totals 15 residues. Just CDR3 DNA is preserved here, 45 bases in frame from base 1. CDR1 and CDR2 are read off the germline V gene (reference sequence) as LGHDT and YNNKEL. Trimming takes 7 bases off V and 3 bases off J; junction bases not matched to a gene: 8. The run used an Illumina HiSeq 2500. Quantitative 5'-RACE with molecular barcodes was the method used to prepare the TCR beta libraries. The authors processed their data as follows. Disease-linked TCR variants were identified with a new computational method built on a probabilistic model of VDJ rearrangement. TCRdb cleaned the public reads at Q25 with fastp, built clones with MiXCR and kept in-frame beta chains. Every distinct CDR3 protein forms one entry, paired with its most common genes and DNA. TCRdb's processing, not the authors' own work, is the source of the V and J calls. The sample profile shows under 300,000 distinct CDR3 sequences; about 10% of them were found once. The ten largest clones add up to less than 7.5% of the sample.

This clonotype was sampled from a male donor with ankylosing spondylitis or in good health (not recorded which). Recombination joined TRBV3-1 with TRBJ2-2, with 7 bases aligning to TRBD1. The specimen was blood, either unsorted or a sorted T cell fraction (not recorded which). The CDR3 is CASTPRGRHTGELFF. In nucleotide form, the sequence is TGTGCCAGCACCCCCAGGGGGAGACACACCGGGGAGCTGTTTTTT.